This entry lists 21 T cell receptor beta chains sequenced from one sample in a study of blood T cells in healthy people across ages (dated by TCRdb to between 2014 and 2017). Libraries were made using 5' RACE. Sequencing instrument: Illumina HiSeq 2500. A second PCR of roughly 7 to 11 cycles was performed with a sample-barcoded 5' primer and a J-beta primer mix. TCRdb reprocessed the public reads (quality trimming at Q25 with fastp, clone calling with MiXCR) and kept in-frame beta chains. Merged by CDR3 protein, the rows form single entries marked with the most common genes and DNA. This sample has over 600,000 distinct CDR3 sequences in its table, and about 61% of those were observed once. Roughly 24% of the sample is in the top ten clones. Sequencing was carried out using blood. Receptors originate from a man in his forties in good health.

The chain couples TRBV7-2 to TRBJ2-7; D may match TRBD1 or TRBD2 (5 bases each). The ends were cut back, 5 bases at V and 0 bases at J, with 14 bases in the middle. CDR1 SGHTA and CDR2 FQGNSA come from the germline V gene. CDR3 size: 15 residues. CDR3 in amino acids: CASSEGPQPSYEQYF. In DNA, the CDR3 is TGTGCCAGCAGCGAGGGACCGCAACCCTCCTACGAGCAGTACTTC.

This clonotype was found a few times. The chain couples TRBV5-1 to TRBJ1-1; D may be TRBD1 (6 bases). The V end was cut by 5 bases, the J end by 1 base, with 15 bases between. This CDR3 has 15 residues. The germline V gene encodes CDR1 SGHRS and CDR2 YFSETQ. CDR3 in amino acids: CASSSPDRPNTEAFF. CDR3 nucleotide sequence: TGCGCCAGCAGTTCCCCGGACAGACCGAACACTGAAGCTTTCTTT.

Written as DNA, the CDR3 is TGCAGTGCCTCGACAGGCCCTAACTATGGCTACACCTTC. This translates into CSASTGPNYGYTF. The chain carries TRBV20-1 and TRBJ1-2; D possibly corresponds to TRBD1 (6 bases). This CDR3 has 13 residues. V lost 6 bases to trimming and J lost 0 bases, with 11 bases between them. Germline V gene lookup returns CDR1 DFQATT and CDR2 SNEGSKA (reference sequence).

This clonotype was counted a few times. The gene calls are TRBV3-1 and TRBJ2-5; 8 bases align to TRBD2. The V segment lost 6 bases and the J segment 3 bases; nucleotides outside the gene matches: 3. Germline-derived CDR1 and CDR2 are LGHDT and YNNKEL (reference sequence). The CDR3 runs to 13 residues. The DNA of the CDR3 is TGTGCCAGCAGAGCACTAGCGGAAGAGACCCAGTACTTC. Translation: CASRALAEETQYF.

This chain links TRBV7-2 with TRBJ2-3; TRBD2 aligns across 9 bases. The CDR3 covers 15 residues. Germline loops: CDR1 SGHTA, CDR2 FQGNSA. After removal of 5 bases from V and 2 bases from J, the junction contained 5 bases not matched to a gene. Written as DNA, the CDR3 is TGTGCCAGCAGCATCCCTAGCGGGATCACAGATACGCAGTATTTT. Encoded protein: CASSIPSGITDTQYF.

This clonotype came up once. The genes are TRBV6-6 and TRBJ2-5; TRBD1 matches 8 bases. The CDR3 loop spans 16 amino acids. CDR1 is MNHNY and CDR2 is SVGAGI in the germline V gene (reference sequence). V was pared by 7 bases and J by 5 bases, with 15 bases of the junction left unmatched. The CDR3 DNA reads as TGTGCCAGCACTCACTCTAGGACAGGGCGTGCGGAGACCCAGTACTTC. This translates into CASTHSRTGRAETQYF.

The chain uses TRBV28 and TRBJ1-1; D is uncertain. Trimming shortened V by 11 bases and J by 0 bases, and 10 bases separated the two germline ends. This CDR3 region has 12 residues. The germline gives CDR1 MDHEN, CDR2 SYDVKM. Here the CDR3 reads CAGSSMNTEAFF. CDR3 DNA: TGTGCCGGGTCAAGTATGAACACTGAAGCTTTCTTT.

The chain links TRBV5-1 to TRBJ2-5; 14 bases agree with TRBD2. CDR3 size: 15 residues. Germline V lookup: CDR1 SGHRS, CDR2 YFSETQ. Losses at the gene ends were 4 bases for V and 8 bases for J; bases not matched to a gene: 7. The DNA of the CDR3 is TGCGCCAGCAGCCCGGGACTAGCGGGAGTATCTACCCAGTACTTC. It codes for CASSPGLAGVSTQYF.

V and J are TRBV5-1 and TRBJ2-2; TRBD2 matches 9 bases. Germline CDR1 and CDR2: SGHRS and YFSETQ. The CDR3 has 17 amino acids. V lost 4 bases, J lost 3 bases, and 10 bases stayed unmatched. Here the CDR3 reads CASSQGTSWADTGELFF. The CDR3 coding sequence is TGCGCCAGCAGCCAAGGGACTAGCTGGGCGGACACCGGGGAGCTGTTTTTT.

In its sample, this clonotype was seen a few times. This chain connects TRBV25-1 to TRBJ2-1, with a possible D match to TRBD1 (6 bases). From germline, CDR1 is MGHDK and CDR2 SYGVNS. The CDR3 length is 17 residues. Trimming took 1 base from V and 3 from J, leaving 16 bases between them. CDR3 nucleotide sequence: TGTGCCAGCAGTGAATCTCTCCCCGGACAGTTCTACAATGAGCAGTTCTTC. Its translation: CASSESLPGQFYNEQFF.

The chain is built from TRBV6-1 and TRBJ2-7; the match to TRBD1 covers 8 bases. Losses at the gene ends were 4 bases for V and 3 bases for J; bases not matched to a gene: 8. Germline V gene lookup returns CDR1 MNHNS and CDR2 SASEGT. The CDR3 consists of 15 residues. CDR3 in DNA: TGTGCCAGCAGTGCATGTCCGGGACAGGTCTACGAGCAGTACTTC. This sequence encodes CASSACPGQVYEQYF.

V usage is TRBV21-1 and J usage is TRBJ2-6; the table's D call, TRBD1, has no DNA check behind it. TRBV21-1 is a pseudogene. The CDR3 is 21 amino acids. The CDR3 reads CASSRASDRDSPPTGANVLTF. CDR3 nucleotides: TGTGCCAGCAGTCGCGCGTCGGACAGGGATTCCCCGCCTACCGGGGCCAACGTCCTGACTTTC.

The chain is built from TRBV4-2 and TRBJ2-1, with 10 positions matching TRBD1. The CDR3 consists of 16 residues. Germline V lookup: CDR1 LGHNA, CDR2 YNFKEQ. V trimming: 2 bases; J trimming: 8 bases; junction bases outside the gene matches: 9. The CDR3 reads CASSQTPGQGTDEQFF. Written as DNA, the CDR3 is TGTGCCAGCAGCCAAACCCCGGGACAGGGGACCGATGAGCAGTTCTTC.

The CDR3 region has the DNA TGTGCCACCAACAGGGCTAAGGTCGAGCAGTTCTTC. Protein product: CATNRAKVEQFF. The chain uses TRBV15 and TRBJ2-1; a weak D match, TRBD1 (6 bases). This CDR3 is 12 amino acids long. Germline CDR1 LNHNV, CDR2 YYDKDF (reference sequence). V was shortened by 7 bases and J by 10 bases, with 14 bases between the two germline ends.

This chain joins TRBV28 and TRBJ1-6; the D is unclear. The CDR3 has 20 residues. The V gene's germline CDR1 is MDHEN and CDR2 SYDVKM. V was clipped by 6 bases and J by 8 bases, with 32 bases between them. CDR3 amino acids: CASRRRTSGGLRSPDSPLHF. CDR3 in DNA: TGTGCCAGCAGAAGGCGTACTTCGGGAGGGCTGAGGTCTCCGGATTCACCCCTCCACTTT.

This chain joins TRBV11-2 and TRBJ1-1; 7 nucleotides agree with TRBD1. The V and J ends lost 7 bases and 8 bases, in that order; junction bases with no gene match: 4. The CDR3 has 11 amino acids. Per the germline V gene, CDR1 is SGHAT and CDR2 is FQNNGV. CDR3 bases: TGTGCCAGCAAGGGGGCGAGGGAAGCTTTCTTT. Protein: CASKGAREAFF.

The chain joins TRBV29-1 to TRBJ2-1; 8 nucleotides line up with TRBD1. There are 10 residues in the CDR3. From germline, CDR1 is SQVTM and CDR2 ANQGSEA. V was clipped by 7 bases and J by 10 bases; unmatched bases: 3. The CDR3 bases are TGCAGCGCGCGGACAGGGGAGCAGTTCTTC. Its protein is CSARTGEQFF.

The rearrangement uses TRBV5-8 and TRBJ1-2, with D hard to call. Trimming pared 5 bases from V and 7 bases from J, leaving 21 bases between. This CDR3 contains 15 residues. Germline V gene lookup returns CDR1 SGHTS and CDR2 YDEGEE. The chain's CDR3 is CASSYLAEGPGGYTF. CDR3 bases: TGTGCCAGCAGTTACCTTGCCGAGGGCCCTGGTGGCTACACCTTC.

Points on this clonotype: The germline gene is not matched at one end of the junction; a read error may be the cause. In nucleotides, the CDR3 is TGCGGTGCTACGGGACAGGACACAGATACGCAGTATTTT. This encodes CGATGQDTDTQYF. The chain recombines TRBV20-1 with TRBJ2-3; TRBD1 matches at 8 bases. Germline-derived CDR1 and CDR2 are DFQATT and SNEGSKA (reference sequence). This CDR3 has 13 amino acids.

This clonotype was seen more than once but under ten times. The genes are TRBV13 and TRBJ2-3, with 9 nucleotides matching TRBD2. V was pared by 5 bases and J by 4 bases, with 10 bases of the junction left unmatched. The CDR3 is 16 amino acids. The V gene's germline CDR1 is PRHDT and CDR2 FYEKMQ (reference sequence). DNA for the CDR3: TGTGCCAGCAGCCCTCGGACTAGCGTATCGGCAGATACGCAGTATTTT. It specifies CASSPRTSVSADTQYF.

CDR3 sequence: CASSPTSVVSYEQYF. CDR3 sequence (DNA): TGTGCCAGCAGCCCAACTAGCGTTGTCTCCTACGAGCAGTACTTC. The chain recombines TRBV3-1 with TRBJ2-7; 7 nucleotides match TRBD2. Germline-derived CDR1 and CDR2 are LGHDT and YNNKEL (reference sequence). The ends lost 4 bases at V and 0 bases at J; junction bases unmatched: 6. The CDR3 totals 15 residues.